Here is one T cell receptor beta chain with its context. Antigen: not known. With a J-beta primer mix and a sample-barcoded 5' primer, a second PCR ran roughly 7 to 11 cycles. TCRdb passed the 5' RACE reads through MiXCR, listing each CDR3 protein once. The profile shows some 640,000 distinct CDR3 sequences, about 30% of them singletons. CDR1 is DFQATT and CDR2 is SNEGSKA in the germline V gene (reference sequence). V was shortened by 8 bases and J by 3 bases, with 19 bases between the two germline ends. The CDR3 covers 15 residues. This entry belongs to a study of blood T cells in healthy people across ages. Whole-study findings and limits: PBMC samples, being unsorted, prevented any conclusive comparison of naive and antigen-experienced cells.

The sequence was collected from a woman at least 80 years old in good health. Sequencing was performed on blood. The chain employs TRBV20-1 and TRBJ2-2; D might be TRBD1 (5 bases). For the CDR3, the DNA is TGCAGTACTACTCGTAGGGGTGAGGACACCGGGGAGCTGTTTTTT. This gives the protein CSTTRRGEDTGELFF.